This TCR beta chain was retrieved from a study of human T cells and chemical hapten exposure (dated by TCRdb to the early 2020s). A note on the overall study: The libraries were sequenced as a pool, and the TCR yield per sample differed mostly because of small variations in library volumes within the pool. The study tracked peripheral blood TCR repertoire changes in vivo during primary and secondary sensitization to the hapten diphenylcyclopropenone (DPC) in alopecia patients. From each blood RNA sample, both TCR alpha and TCR beta chains were sequenced.

The label giving this sample's time point can be read as: healthy volunteer bleed at 6 weeks. Total RNA was extracted from unfractionated whole blood that had been collected in Tempus Blood RNA tubes. Five healthy volunteers acted as controls for TCR sequencing and had blood drawn at day 0, 2 weeks and 6 weeks. Library creation used RACE. Sequencing was performed on a NextSeq 500. During library preparation, unique molecular identifiers were attached to individual cDNA molecules so that TCRs could be counted quantitatively and reproducibly. The original pipeline was this. The median number of TCRs per sample was around 100,000, ranging from about 23,224 to 750,000. The Decombinator software suite was used to annotate the V, J and CDR3 of the TCR reads. For the PS versus PT1 abundance plots, all samples were subsampled to the same number of TCRs (28,000). TCRs were defined as expanded if absent before sensitization and observed at least eight times at the 2-week time point. Using fastp trimming at Q25 and MiXCR clonotype assembly, TCRdb reanalyzed the public sequencing data and kept in-frame beta chains. Entries are consolidated by CDR3 protein sequence, retaining the most common genes and DNA. TCRdb's processing, not the authors' own work, is the source of the V and J calls. Here the sample has tens of thousands of distinct CDR3 sequences; about 4% occur a single time. The ten largest make up 5% to 7% of the sample.

This clonotype has a count of ten or more. Its antigen is still unknown. Base qualities are missing; no much larger clone stands one base away. The study at large found these results: Repeated subsampling changed both the strength of the expansion versus patch-test correlation and the threshold at which that correlation became significant. DPC sensitization did not change how many TCRs were above 1 in 1000 frequency, and no evidence was found of alterations in global repertoire structure.

From V the trimming removes 7 bases and from J it removes 3 bases, while the gene matches leave 15 bases of the junction unaccounted for. The CDR3 measures 19 amino acids from cysteine to phenylalanine. The CDR3 DNA has 57 bases and is translated from base 1. Sequences LNHDA (CDR1) and SQIVND (CDR2) are obtained from the germline V gene (reference sequence). The sequence was collected from a human donor in good health. Some clones in this sample may be carry-over from other donors' samples. Sequenced input: whole blood. The V gene is TRBV19 and the J gene is TRBJ2-1; 13 of the junction bases match TRBD2. The CDR3 protein sequence reads: CASTWTSGSLDPFYNEQFF. The DNA reads TGTGCCAGTACTTGGACTAGCGGGAGCCTCGATCCATTCTACAATGAGCAGTTCTTC. With all but the CDR3 taken from the reference TRBV19 and TRBJ2-1 genes, the full variable domain is: DGGITQSPKYLFRKEGQNVTLSCEQNLNHDAMYWYRQDPGQGLRLIYYSQIVNDFQKGDIAEGYSVSREKKESFPLTVTSAQKNPTAFYLCASTWTSGSLDPFYNEQFFGPGTRLTVL.